These 27 T cell receptor beta chains came from one sample sequenced in a study of cytomegalovirus exposure and HLA in healthy donors. Researchers ran the PCR with 60 Vbeta and 13 Jbeta primers. Data came from immunoSEQ multiplex PCR; TCRdb stores just in-frame clones and leaves some out. Here the sample spans 150,000 to 200,000 clones, about four fifths being singletons. Input material: PBMCs. The source of these receptors is a female donor in good health and CMV-seronegative.

The DNA of the CDR3 is TGTGCCAGCAGCTTATGGGGGGGGGCGTTGAGTAAAGATACGCAGTATTTT. It encodes CASSLWGGALSKDTQYF. The chain employs TRBV7-9 and TRBJ2-3; the D gene is possibly TRBD2 (7 bases). V lost 2 bases and J lost 5, with 20 bases in between. The germline V gene has CDR1 SEHNR and CDR2 FQNEAQ (reference sequence). The CDR3 totals 17 residues.

The chain recombines TRBV12-5 with TRBJ2-7; D perhaps matches TRBD1 (6 bases). The CDR3 spans 15 residues. Germline values: CDR1 LGHNT, CDR2 FRNRAP. The V and J ends lost 5 bases and 2 bases respectively, with 16 bases between them. The CDR3 reads CASGRSGTQTYEQYF. The CDR3 coding sequence is TGTGCTAGTGGTCGATCCGGGACACAGACCTACGAGCAGTACTTC.

The genes are TRBV6-1 and TRBJ2-7; 8 bases are a match to TRBD1. CDR3 length: 15 amino acids. Germline values: CDR1 MNHNS, CDR2 SASEGT. Trimming cost V 4 bases and J 5 bases; bases outside gene matches: 10. CDR3 region: CASSVRQGLFHEQYF. The CDR3 bases are TGTGCCAGCAGTGTACGACAGGGGCTTTTCCACGAGCAGTACTTC.

The chain has TRBV2 and TRBJ1-4; D remains ambiguous. Trimming took off 6 bases at V and 8 bases at J, with 10 bases between the two ends. CDR3 size: 12 residues. Germline CDR1 SNHLY, CDR2 FYNNEI. CDR3 DNA: TGTGCCAGCAGATGGCGCGGCGAAAAACTGTTTTTT. This translates into CASRWRGEKLFF. Full variable domain (remainder filled in from reference TRBV2 and TRBJ1-4): EPEVTQTPSHQVTQMGQEVILRCVPISNHLYFYWYRQILGQKVEFLVSFYNNEISEKSEIFDDQFSVERPDGSNFTLKIRSTKLEDSAMYFCASRWRGEKLFFGSGTQLSVL.

The rearrangement uses TRBV6-1 and TRBJ2-3, with 7 positions matching TRBD1. Germline lookup yields CDR1 MNHNS and CDR2 SASEGT. With V trimmed by 4 bases and J by 6 bases, 7 bases remained unmatched. The CDR3 loop spans 14 amino acids. CDR3 protein: CASSGRQGGDTQYF. The CDR3, as DNA: TGTGCCAGCAGTGGGAGACAGGGCGGTGATACGCAGTATTTT.

The chain has TRBV11-2 and TRBJ2-7; TRBD2 agrees at 7 bases. There are 14 residues in the CDR3. The J segment lost 7 bases and the V segment lost 3 bases, leaving 9 bases of the junction unmatched. CDR1 and CDR2 (germline): SGHAT, FQNNGV. CDR3 region: CASSLAGLTLEQYF. The CDR3 DNA follows: TGTGCCAGCAGCTTGGCGGGACTAACATTGGAGCAGTACTTC.

V gene TRBV12-5 combines with J gene TRBJ2-1, with a possible D match to TRBD2 (6 bases). V dropped 3 bases and J dropped 0 bases, with 9 bases sitting between them. This CDR3 has 15 amino acids. Germline V gives CDR1 LGHNT, CDR2 FRNRAP. In nucleotides, the CDR3 is TGTGCTAGTGGTTTTGGGCGGGACTCCTACAATGAGCAGTTCTTC. It translates to CASGFGRDSYNEQFF.

The V gene is TRBV19, the J gene TRBJ1-5; no reliable D call. The CDR3 length is 12 residues. Trimming took 1 base from V and 7 from J, leaving 5 bases between them. Germline V gene sequence: CDR1 LNHDA, CDR2 SQIVND (reference sequence). The CDR3 is CASSIVTQPQHF. The CDR3 region has the DNA TGTGCCAGTAGTATAGTTACACAGCCCCAGCATTTT.

This chain links TRBV5-6 with TRBJ2-7; D might be TRBD1 (6 bases). This CDR3 comprises 14 residues. Germline V lookup: CDR1 SGHDT, CDR2 YYEEEE. Deletions cut 2 bases from V and 3 bases from J, with 12 bases between. In DNA form, the CDR3 reads TGTGCCAGCAGCTTCGCCCCAGGGGACTACGAGCAGTACTTC. Protein sequence: CASSFAPGDYEQYF.

J is TRBJ2-1 and V is TRBV29-1; D is ambiguous. Per the germline V gene, CDR1 is SQVTM and CDR2 is ANQGSEA. The ends were cut back, 1 base at V and 3 bases at J, with 10 bases in the middle. This CDR3 contains 14 residues. CDR3 protein: CSVEGHRNYNEQFF. The CDR3 DNA reads TGCAGCGTTGAAGGACATCGCAACTACAATGAGCAGTTCTTC.

V usage is TRBV30 and J usage is TRBJ2-3; 7 bases are shared with TRBD2. The trim removed 1 base at V and 7 bases at J, leaving 8 bases unmatched. The CDR3 totals 14 residues. CDR1 is GTSNPN and CDR2 is SVGIG in the germline V gene (reference sequence). The CDR3 sequence is CAWSGDSGLNTQYF. CDR3 nucleotide sequence: TGTGCCTGGAGTGGGGATAGCGGGTTGAATACGCAGTATTTT. Drawing the rest from reference TRBV30 and TRBJ2-3, the complete variable domain is SQTIHQWPATLVQPVGSPLSLECTVEGTSNPNLYWYRQAAGRGLQLLFYSVGIGQISSEVPQNLSASRPQDRQFILSSKKLLLSDSGFYLCAWSGDSGLNTQYFGPGTRLTVL.

This rearrangement joins TRBV19 to TRBJ1-2; possibly TRBD1 for D (6 bases). The CDR3 consists of 13 residues. V dropped 7 bases and J dropped 3 bases, with 12 bases sitting between them. CDR1 is LNHDA and CDR2 is SQIVND in the germline V gene (reference sequence). The CDR3 is CASTDRRYYGYTF. The CDR3 DNA follows: TGTGCCAGTACCGACAGGCGTTACTATGGCTACACCTTC. Using reference TRBV19 and TRBJ1-2 for the parts outside the CDR3, the full variable domain is DGGITQSPKYLFRKEGQNVTLSCEQNLNHDAMYWYRQDPGQGLRLIYYSQIVNDFQKGDIAEGYSVSREKKESFPLTVTSAQKNPTAFYLCASTDRRYYGYTFGSGTRLTVV.

A few counts support this clone. The V call is TRBV2, the J call TRBJ2-7; the D is unclear. Per germline, CDR1 SNHLY and CDR2 FYNNEI. The CDR3 is 13 amino acids. The germline V and J ends were trimmed by 1 base and 6 bases, with 10 bases remaining between them. CDR3 amino acids: CASSEGPAAEQYF. CDR3 coding DNA: TGTGCCAGCAGTGAAGGACCGGCGGCCGAGCAGTACTTC.

This chain joins TRBV7-8 and TRBJ1-4, with 8 bases aligning to TRBD1. V shed 3 bases, J shed 13 bases, and the junction held 4 bases outside the gene matches. The CDR3 is 12 residues long. Germline V gene lookup returns CDR1 SGHVS and CDR2 FQNEAQ. CDR3 in amino acids: CASSLETGALFF. The CDR3 DNA is TGTGCCAGCAGCTTGGAGACAGGGGCACTGTTTTTT.

This chain uses TRBV27 with TRBJ2-7; TRBD2 is a possible D gene (5 bases). V lost 2 bases and J 0 bases, leaving 14 bases between the germline ends. Germline V gives CDR1 MNHEY, CDR2 SMNVEV (reference sequence). The CDR3 runs 16 residues. DNA of the CDR3: TGTGCCAGCAGTTTAGCGGGCGGGTCTGGCTCCTACGAGCAGTACTTC. It specifies CASSLAGGSGSYEQYF.

The chain employs TRBV4-3 and TRBJ2-1; unclear D gene. Germline CDR1 LGHNA, CDR2 YSLEER. V was clipped by 3 bases and J by 8 bases, with 8 bases between them. This CDR3 is built from 12 residues. CDR3: CASSHDRDEQFF. In DNA form, the CDR3 reads TGCGCCAGCAGCCACGACCGGGATGAGCAGTTCTTC.

V usage is TRBV27 and J usage is TRBJ1-5; no firm D call. The CDR3 spans 13 residues. The germline CDR1 and CDR2 sequences are MNHEY and SMNVEV (reference sequence). V was clipped by 7 bases and J by 5 bases, with 12 bases between them. The CDR3 sequence is CASKTGIDQPQHF. The CDR3 bases are TGTGCCAGCAAAACCGGGATTGATCAGCCCCAGCATTTT.

The J gene is TRBJ2-7, the V gene TRBV19; 12 nucleotides match TRBD2. Trimming removed 5 bases from V and 7 bases from J; junction bases left unmatched: 9. CDR3 length: 15 residues. Germline-derived CDR1 and CDR2 are LNHDA and SQIVND (reference sequence). Here the CDR3 reads CASSPLAGGQGEQYF. The CDR3 bases are TGTGCCAGTAGTCCCCTAGCGGGGGGGCAGGGAGAGCAGTACTTC.

This rearrangement joins TRBV14 to TRBJ1-5; 7 bases match TRBD1. The CDR3 contains 13 residues. Trimming took 8 bases from V and 3 from J; bases not matched to a gene: 4. Germline CDR1 and CDR2: SGHDN and FVKESK. CDR3 sequence reads: CASSQGDNQPQHF. The CDR3 nucleotides are TGTGCCAGCTCCCAGGGGGACAATCAGCCCCAGCATTTT.

The rearrangement uses TRBV7-9 and TRBJ2-5, with D hard to call. The V gene's germline CDR1 is SEHNR and CDR2 FQNEAQ (reference sequence). The CDR3 is 14 amino acids. Trimming pared 0 bases from V and 5 bases from J, leaving 10 bases between. The CDR3 reads CASSLAHMWETQYF. CDR3 sequence (DNA): TGTGCCAGCAGCTTAGCGCACATGTGGGAGACCCAGTACTTC.

The chain joins TRBV7-9 to TRBJ2-2; possible D gene TRBD1, 6 bases. The CDR3 loop spans 15 amino acids. The V gene's germline CDR1 is SEHNR and CDR2 FQNEAQ (reference sequence). V was shortened by 3 bases and J by 0 bases, with 8 bases between the two germline ends. The CDR3 region is CASSFGTSNTGELFF. The CDR3 bases are TGTGCCAGCAGCTTTGGGACATCGAACACCGGGGAGCTGTTTTTT.

V usage is TRBV19 and J usage is TRBJ1-4, with a tentative D call TRBD1 (6 bases). V was cut by 6 bases and J by 0 bases, with 11 bases left in between. Per germline, CDR1 LNHDA and CDR2 SQIVND (reference sequence). The CDR3 runs to 15 residues. This CDR3 is CASRDRIATNEKLFF. In DNA, the CDR3 is TGTGCCAGTAGGGACAGAATAGCAACTAATGAAAAACTGTTTTTT.

The chain carries TRBV11-1 and TRBJ2-5; D is possibly TRBD1 (5 bases). The J call could be wrong; TRBJ2-7 is a better fit for the DNA end. The length of the CDR3 is 14 residues. Germline assignment: CDR1 SGHAT and CDR2 FQDESV (reference sequence). CDR3 amino acids: CASSLGQGGYEQYF. CDR3 in DNA: TGTGCCAGCAGCTTAGGGCAGGGTGGCTACGAGCAGTACTTC.

A single count supports this clone. The J gene is TRBJ1-1, the V gene TRBV7-3, with 7 nucleotides matching TRBD1. The junction had 1 base not matched to a gene; V was cut back by 0 bases and J by 0 bases. There are 15 residues in the CDR3. Germline CDR1 SGHTA, CDR2 FQGTGA. This chain's CDR3 is CASSLTTGLNTEAFF. The CDR3 DNA reads TGTGCCAGCAGCTTAACGACAGGGCTGAACACTGAAGCTTTCTTT.

The CDR3 spells CASSLWQGEETQYF. CDR3 DNA sequence: TGTGCCAGCAGCTTATGGCAGGGTGAAGAGACCCAGTACTTC. J is TRBJ2-5 and V is TRBV5-8, with D perhaps matching TRBD1 (5 bases). Trimming cost V 2 bases and J 3 bases, with 11 bases left between them. The CDR3 is 14 residues long. Germline V gene sequence: CDR1 SGHTS, CDR2 YDEGEE.

The chain has TRBV7-9 and TRBJ1-2, with 8 bases lining up with TRBD1. V trimming: 2 bases; J trimming: 8 bases; junction bases outside the gene matches: 4. Germline V CDR1 and CDR2: SEHNR, FQNEAQ (reference sequence). The CDR3 length is 13 residues. This CDR3 is CASSLRQGRGYTF. The CDR3 DNA is TGTGCCAGCAGCTTACGACAGGGGAGAGGCTACACCTTC.

The gene calls are TRBV4-1 and TRBJ1-2; a possible D gene is TRBD1 (5 bases). CDR1 is MGHRA, CDR2 YSYEKL, per germline. V lost 2 bases and J lost 8, with 15 bases in between. The CDR3 consists of 14 residues. The chain's CDR3 is CASSQRGIVGGYTF. In nucleotides, the CDR3 is TGCGCCAGCAGCCAACGGGGGATTGTAGGGGGCTACACCTTC.